The rows below give T cell receptor beta chains drawn from one sample of a study of cytomegalovirus exposure and HLA in healthy donors. Measured with immunoSEQ multiplex PCR; TCRdb has only the in-frame clones, and not every one. The sample lists around 250,000 clones; around 81% were seen once. The specimen sequenced was PBMCs. These receptor sequences come from a woman in her sixties in good health and CMV-seropositive. Each CDR3 is given with its conserved first and last residue. The D gene is left open where the match is weak. Expanded clones are given a class, and other clones once, few, many or no size at all.

TRBJ1-2	-	TRBV5-4	once	CASSFRGNSGYTF	TGTGCCAGCAGCTTTCGGGGGAATAGTGGCTACACCTTC
TRBJ2-7	-	TRBV10-1	once	CASSDGSSYEQYF	TGCGCCAGCAGTGACGGTAGCTCCTACGAGCAGTACTTC
TRBJ2-7	TRBD2	TRBV5-1	once	CASSLGGLAGAREQYF	TGCGCCAGCAGCTTGGGTGGACTAGCGGGAGCACGCGAGCAGTACTTC
TRBJ1-2	-	TRBV28	few	CASHRGAPVPYYGYTF	TGTGCCAGCCACCGTGGGGCCCCGGTCCCTTACTATGGCTACACCTTC
TRBJ1-1	TRBD1	TRBV11-2	-	CASSSPTGARKDAEAFF	TGTGCCAGCAGCTCCCCGACAGGGGCGCGGAAGGATGCGGAAGCTTTCTTT
TRBJ2-2	-	TRBV5-4	-	CASSFGTGWLNTGELFF	TGTGCCAGCAGCTTCGGCACAGGGTGGCTGAACACCGGGGAGCTGTTTTTT
TRBJ1-1	-	TRBV29-1	-	CSARGGVNTEAFF	TGCAGCGCCCGAGGGGGGGTGAACACTGAAGCTTTCTTT
TRBJ2-7	-	TRBV18	-	CASSPPAQRDEQYF	TGTGCCAGCTCACCACCGGCCCAGAGGGACGAGCAGTACTTC
TRBJ2-7	-	TRBV7-2	few	CASSLGQIYEQYF	TGTGCCAGCAGCTTAGGCCAGATCTACGAGCAGTACTTC
TRBJ1-3	TRBD1	TRBV5-4	-	CASSWDRGRTGNTIYF	TGTGCCAGCAGCTGGGACAGGGGCCGTACTGGAAACACCATATATTTT
TRBJ2-7	TRBD2	TRBV5-1	-	CASRLAGRSYEQYF	TGCGCCAGCAGGCTAGCGGGCCGCTCCTACGAGCAGTACTTC
TRBJ2-3	TRBD1	TRBV5-4	-	CASKAQGMTDTQYF	TGTGCCAGCAAGGCACAGGGGATGACAGATACGCAGTATTTT
TRBJ1-4	-	TRBV6-1	-	CASRQNPGTNEKLFF	TGTGCCAGCAGGCAAAACCCAGGGACTAATGAAAAACTGTTTTTT
TRBJ1-6	-	TRBV27	-	CASWAGNSPLHF	TGTGCCAGCTGGGCGGGAAATTCACCCCTCCACTTT
TRBJ2-3	TRBD2	TRBV10-1	-	CASSASGRDTQYF	TGCGCCAGCAGTGCTAGCGGGAGAGATACGCAGTATTTT
TRBJ2-7	-	TRBV5-1	-	CASGDGSSSYEQYF	TGCGCCAGCGGCGACGGTTCTAGCTCCTACGAGCAGTACTTC
TRBJ1-1	TRBD1	TRBV5-1	-	CASSLLGQGSMNTEAFF	TGCGCCAGCAGCTTGCTTGGACAGGGATCGATGAACACTGAAGCTTTCTTT
TRBJ2-3	-	TRBV15	once	CATSIRISGASGTQYF	TGTGCCACCAGCATCCGGATCTCAGGGGCTTCAGGTACGCAGTATTTT
TRBJ1-1	-	TRBV27	-	CASSLRPGWTEAFF	TGTGCCAGCAGTTTACGGCCGGGATGGACTGAAGCTTTCTTT
TRBJ2-2	-	TRBV6-4	-	CASSRGTNTGELFF	TGTGCCAGCAGCAGAGGGACGAACACCGGGGAGCTGTTTTTT
TRBJ2-5	-	TRBV2	few	CASGAAGGGETQYF	TGTGCCAGCGGGGCCGCAGGGGGAGGAGAGACCCAGTACTTC
TRBJ2-7	-	TRBV27	-	CASSFNVRGNEQYF	TGTGCCAGCAGTTTCAACGTCAGGGGAAACGAGCAGTACTTC
TRBJ2-1	TRBD2	TRBV6-5	-	CASSYYSGRVAEQFF	TGTGCCAGCAGTTACTATAGCGGGAGGGTGGCTGAGCAGTTCTTC
TRBJ1-1	TRBD1	TRBV5-1	-	CASSTGQGNTEAFF	TGCGCCAGCAGCACGGGACAGGGGAACACTGAAGCTTTCTTT
TRBJ2-1	-	TRBV14	-	CASSQLSNEQFF	TGTGCCAGCAGCCAGTTGTCTAATGAGCAGTTCTTC
TRBJ2-1	-	TRBV12-2	few	CASRLGGPHPEKIGYNEQFF	TGTGCAAGTCGCTTAGGCGGTCCCCATCCAGAGAAGATTGGCTACAATGAGCAGTTCTTC
TRBJ1-1	-	TRBV19	-	CASRLGTLLNTEAFF	TGTGCCAGTAGATTAGGGACATTATTGAACACTGAAGCTTTCTTT
TRBJ2-1	TRBD1	TRBV4-1	-	CASSPPGQGFEQFF	TGCGCCAGCAGCCCCCCGGGACAGGGTTTTGAGCAGTTCTTC
TRBJ2-5	-	TRBV5-4	-	CASRLVGRETQYF	TGTGCCAGCCGTCTCGTAGGGAGAGAGACCCAGTACTTC
TRBJ2-1	TRBD2	TRBV19	-	CASSIEPPRGREGRSYNEQFF	TGTGCCAGTAGTATAGAACCCCCTCGGGGTCGGGAGGGCCGCTCCTACAATGAGCAGTTCTTC
TRBJ1-1	-	TRBV30	-	CAWTELGDTEAFF	TGTGCCTGGACGGAGTTAGGGGACACTGAAGCTTTCTTT
TRBJ1-3	-	TRBV15	-	CATGGWGNTIYF	TGTGCCACCGGGGGGTGGGGAAACACCATATATTTT
TRBJ2-1	TRBD2	TRBV4-1	-	CASSPSGLAVYNEQFF	TGCGCCAGCAGCCCTTCGGGACTAGCGGTTTACAATGAGCAGTTCTTC
TRBJ1-5	-	TRBV5-5	-	CASSSTGYQPQHF	TGTGCCAGCAGCTCAACGGGGTATCAGCCCCAGCATTTT
TRBJ1-2	TRBD1	TRBV19	-	CASSMGQGLSYGYTF	TGTGCCAGTAGTATGGGACAGGGGTTAAGCTATGGCTACACCTTC
TRBJ1-2	-	TRBV27	-	CASSLSVPAANYGYTF	TGTGCCAGCAGTTTATCGGTCCCCGCAGCTAACTATGGCTACACCTTC